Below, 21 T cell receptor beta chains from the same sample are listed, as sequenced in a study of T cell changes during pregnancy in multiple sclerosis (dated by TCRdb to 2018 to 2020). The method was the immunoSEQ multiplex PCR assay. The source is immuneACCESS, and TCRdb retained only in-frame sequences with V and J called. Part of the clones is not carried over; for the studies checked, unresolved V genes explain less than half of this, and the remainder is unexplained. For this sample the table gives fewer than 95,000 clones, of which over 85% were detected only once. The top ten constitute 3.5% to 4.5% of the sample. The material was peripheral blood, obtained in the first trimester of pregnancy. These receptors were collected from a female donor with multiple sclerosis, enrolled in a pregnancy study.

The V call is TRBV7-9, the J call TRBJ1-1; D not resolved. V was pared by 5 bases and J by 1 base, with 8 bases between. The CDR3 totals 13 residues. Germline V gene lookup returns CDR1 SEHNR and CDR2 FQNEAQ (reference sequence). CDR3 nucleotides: TGTGCCAGCAGCCAGTCACAGAACACTGAAGCTTTCTTT. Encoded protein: CASSQSQNTEAFF.

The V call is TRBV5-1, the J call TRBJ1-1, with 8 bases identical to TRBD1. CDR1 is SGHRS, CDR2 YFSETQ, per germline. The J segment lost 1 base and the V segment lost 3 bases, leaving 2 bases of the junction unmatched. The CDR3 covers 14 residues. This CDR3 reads CASSYRGRNTEAFF. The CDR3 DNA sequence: TGCGCCAGCAGCTACAGGGGGAGGAACACTGAAGCTTTCTTT.

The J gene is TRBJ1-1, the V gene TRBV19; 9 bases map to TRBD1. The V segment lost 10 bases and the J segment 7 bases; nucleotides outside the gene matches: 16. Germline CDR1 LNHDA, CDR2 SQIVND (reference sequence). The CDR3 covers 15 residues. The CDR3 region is CATLTGTGFQGEAFF. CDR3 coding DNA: TGTGCCACCCTTACCGGGACAGGGTTTCAGGGTGAAGCTTTCTTT.

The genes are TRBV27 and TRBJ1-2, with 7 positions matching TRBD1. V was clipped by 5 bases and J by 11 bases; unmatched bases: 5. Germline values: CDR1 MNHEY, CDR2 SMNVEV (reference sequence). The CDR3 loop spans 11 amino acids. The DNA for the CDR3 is TGTGCCAGCAGTCAGGGGGTAGGGTACACCTTC. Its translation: CASSQGVGYTF.

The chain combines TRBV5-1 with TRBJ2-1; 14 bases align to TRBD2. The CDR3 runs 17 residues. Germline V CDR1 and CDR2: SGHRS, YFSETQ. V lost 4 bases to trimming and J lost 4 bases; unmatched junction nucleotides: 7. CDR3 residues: CASSPGGTSGGYNEQFF. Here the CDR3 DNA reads TGCGCCAGCAGCCCAGGGGGGACTAGCGGGGGATACAATGAGCAGTTCTTC. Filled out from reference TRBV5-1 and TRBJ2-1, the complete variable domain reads KAGVTQTPRYLIKTRGQQVTLSCSPISGHRSVSWYQQTPGQGLQFLFEYFSETQRNKGNFPGRFSGRQFSNSRSEMNVSTLELGDSALYLCASSPGGTSGGYNEQFFGPGTRLTVL.

The CDR3 here is CASRVGLGDTQYF. CDR3 coding DNA: TGTGCCAGCAGGGTGGGGCTGGGAGATACGCAGTATTTT. The V and J genes are TRBV27 and TRBJ2-3; possibly TRBD1 for D (5 bases). V lost 6 bases and J lost 5, with 12 bases in between. The CDR3 is 13 amino acids. Germline lookup yields CDR1 MNHEY and CDR2 SMNVEV (reference sequence).

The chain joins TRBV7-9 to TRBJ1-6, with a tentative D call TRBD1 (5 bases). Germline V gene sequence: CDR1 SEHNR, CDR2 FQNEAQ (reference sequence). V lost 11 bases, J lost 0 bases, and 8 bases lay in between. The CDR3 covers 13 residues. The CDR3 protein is CASDSSYNSPLHF. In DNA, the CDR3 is TGTGCCTCTGACAGCTCCTATAATTCACCCCTCCACTTT. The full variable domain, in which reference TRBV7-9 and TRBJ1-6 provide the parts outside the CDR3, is DTGVSQNPRHKITKRGQNVTFRCDPISEHNRLYWYRQTLGQGPEFLTYFQNEAQLEKSRLLSDRFSAERPKGSFSTLEIQRTEQGDSAMYLCASDSSYNSPLHFGNGTRLTVT.

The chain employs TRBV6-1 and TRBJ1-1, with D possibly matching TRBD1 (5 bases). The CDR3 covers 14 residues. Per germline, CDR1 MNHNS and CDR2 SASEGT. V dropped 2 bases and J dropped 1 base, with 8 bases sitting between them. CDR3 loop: CASSEITGNTEAFF. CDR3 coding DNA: TGTGCCAGCAGTGAAATTACAGGGAACACTGAAGCTTTCTTT.

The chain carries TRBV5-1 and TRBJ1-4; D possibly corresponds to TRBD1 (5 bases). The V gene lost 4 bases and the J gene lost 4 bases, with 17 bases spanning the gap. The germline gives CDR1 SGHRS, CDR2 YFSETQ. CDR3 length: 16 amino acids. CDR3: CASSGGAGVLNEKLFF. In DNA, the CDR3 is TGCGCCAGCAGCGGCGGGGCAGGAGTCCTTAATGAAAAACTGTTTTTT.

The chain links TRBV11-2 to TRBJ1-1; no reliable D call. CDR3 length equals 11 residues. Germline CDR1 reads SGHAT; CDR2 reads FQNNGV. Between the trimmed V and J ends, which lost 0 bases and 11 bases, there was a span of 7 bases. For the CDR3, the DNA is TGTGCCAGCAGCTTAGATTTTGCGGCTTTCTTT. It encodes CASSLDFAAFF.

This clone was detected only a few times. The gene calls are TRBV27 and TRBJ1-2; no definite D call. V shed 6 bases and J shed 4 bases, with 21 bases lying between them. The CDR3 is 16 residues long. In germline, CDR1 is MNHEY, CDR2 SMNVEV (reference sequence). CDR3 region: CASRRDQREGIYGYTF. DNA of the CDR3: TGTGCCAGCAGGCGAGACCAGAGGGAGGGAATCTATGGCTACACCTTC.

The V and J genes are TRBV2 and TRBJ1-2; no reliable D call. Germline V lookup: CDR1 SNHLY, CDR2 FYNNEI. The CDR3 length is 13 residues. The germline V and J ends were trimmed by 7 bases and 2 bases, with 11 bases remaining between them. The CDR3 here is CASIRSGNYGYTF. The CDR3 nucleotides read TGTGCCAGCATTCGTTCAGGCAACTATGGCTACACCTTC.

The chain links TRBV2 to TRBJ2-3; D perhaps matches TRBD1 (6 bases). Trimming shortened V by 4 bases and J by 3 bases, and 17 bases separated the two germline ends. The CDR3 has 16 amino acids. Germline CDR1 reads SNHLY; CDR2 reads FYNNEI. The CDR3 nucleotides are TGTGCCAGCAGTGGGGTGATCACAGGGCTTACAGATACGCAGTATTTT. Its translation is CASSGVITGLTDTQYF.

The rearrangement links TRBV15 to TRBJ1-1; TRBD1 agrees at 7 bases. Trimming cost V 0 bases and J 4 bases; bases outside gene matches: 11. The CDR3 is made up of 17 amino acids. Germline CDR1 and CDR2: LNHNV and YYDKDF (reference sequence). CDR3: CATSRDYGTGVGTEAFF. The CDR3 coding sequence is TGTGCCACCAGCAGAGATTATGGTACAGGGGTTGGCACTGAAGCTTTCTTT.

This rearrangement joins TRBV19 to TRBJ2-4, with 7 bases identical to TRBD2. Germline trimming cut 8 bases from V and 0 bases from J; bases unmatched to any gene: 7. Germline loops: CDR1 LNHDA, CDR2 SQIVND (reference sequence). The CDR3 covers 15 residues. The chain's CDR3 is CASGGRAGAKNIQYF. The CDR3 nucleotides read TGTGCCAGTGGGGGGAGGGCGGGAGCCAAAAACATTCAGTACTTC.

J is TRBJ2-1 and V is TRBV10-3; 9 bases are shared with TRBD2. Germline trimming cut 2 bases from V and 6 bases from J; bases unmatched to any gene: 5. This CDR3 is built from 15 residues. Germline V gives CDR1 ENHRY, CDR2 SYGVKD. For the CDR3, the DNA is TGTGCCATCAGTGAGGGGGGACTAGCCCGCAATGAGCAGTTCTTC. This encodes CAISEGGLARNEQFF.

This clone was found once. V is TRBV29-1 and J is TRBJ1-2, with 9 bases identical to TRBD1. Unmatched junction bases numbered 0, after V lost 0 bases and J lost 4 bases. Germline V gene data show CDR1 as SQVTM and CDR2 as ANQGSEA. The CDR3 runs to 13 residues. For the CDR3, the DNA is TGCAGCGTTGAAGAGGACAGGGGCTATGGCTACACCTTC. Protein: CSVEEDRGYGYTF.

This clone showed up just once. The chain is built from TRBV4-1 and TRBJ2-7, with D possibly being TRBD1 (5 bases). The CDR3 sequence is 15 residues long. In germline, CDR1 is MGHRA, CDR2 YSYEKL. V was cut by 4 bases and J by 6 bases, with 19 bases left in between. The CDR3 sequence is CASSLIDSTYAEQYF. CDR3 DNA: TGCGCCAGCAGCCTCATCGACAGCACCTACGCCGAGCAGTACTTC.

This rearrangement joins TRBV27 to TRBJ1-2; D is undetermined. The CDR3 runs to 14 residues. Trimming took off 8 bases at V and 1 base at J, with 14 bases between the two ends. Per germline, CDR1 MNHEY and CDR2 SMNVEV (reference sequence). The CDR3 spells CASGSRGFNYGYTF. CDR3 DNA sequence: TGTGCCAGCGGCTCTCGCGGATTTAACTATGGCTACACCTTC.

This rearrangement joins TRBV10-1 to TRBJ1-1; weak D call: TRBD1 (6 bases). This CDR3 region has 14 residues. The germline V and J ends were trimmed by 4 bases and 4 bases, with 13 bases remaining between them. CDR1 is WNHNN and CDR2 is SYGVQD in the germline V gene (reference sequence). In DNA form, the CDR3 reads TGCGCCAGCAGTGCTGGGGGCAGCCCCACTGAAGCTTTCTTT. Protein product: CASSAGGSPTEAFF.

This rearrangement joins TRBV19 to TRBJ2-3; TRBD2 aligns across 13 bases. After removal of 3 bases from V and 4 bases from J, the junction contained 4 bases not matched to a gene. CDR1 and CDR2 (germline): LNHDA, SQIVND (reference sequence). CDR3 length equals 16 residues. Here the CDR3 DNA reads TGTGCCAGTAGTATTGGGGGACTAGCGGGACCAGATACGCAGTATTTT. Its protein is CASSIGGLAGPDTQYF.